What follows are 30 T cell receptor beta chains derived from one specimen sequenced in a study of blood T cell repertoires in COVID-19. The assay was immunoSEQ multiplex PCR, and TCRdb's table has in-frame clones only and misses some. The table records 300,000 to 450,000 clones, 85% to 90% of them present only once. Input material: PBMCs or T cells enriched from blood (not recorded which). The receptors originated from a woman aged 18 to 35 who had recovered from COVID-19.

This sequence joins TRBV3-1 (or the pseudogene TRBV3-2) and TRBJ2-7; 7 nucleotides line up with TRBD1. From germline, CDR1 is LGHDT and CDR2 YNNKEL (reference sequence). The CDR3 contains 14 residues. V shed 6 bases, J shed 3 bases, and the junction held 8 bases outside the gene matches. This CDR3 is CASSPGTDFYEQYF. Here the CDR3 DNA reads TGTGCCAGCAGTCCCGGGACAGACTTCTACGAGCAGTACTTC.

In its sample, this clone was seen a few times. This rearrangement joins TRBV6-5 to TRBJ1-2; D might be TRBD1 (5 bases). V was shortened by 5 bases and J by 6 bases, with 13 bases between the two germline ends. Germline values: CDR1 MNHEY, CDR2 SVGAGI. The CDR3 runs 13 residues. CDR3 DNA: TGTGCCAGCAGTCAAACAGGTTTGGATGGCTACACCTTC. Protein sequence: CASSQTGLDGYTF.

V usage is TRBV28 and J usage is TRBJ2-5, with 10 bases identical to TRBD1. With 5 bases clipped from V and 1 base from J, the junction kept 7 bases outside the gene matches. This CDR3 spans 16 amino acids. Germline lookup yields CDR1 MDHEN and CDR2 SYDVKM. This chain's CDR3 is CASSGRDRGPQETQYF. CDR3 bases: TGTGCCAGCAGTGGACGGGACAGGGGACCCCAAGAGACCCAGTACTTC.

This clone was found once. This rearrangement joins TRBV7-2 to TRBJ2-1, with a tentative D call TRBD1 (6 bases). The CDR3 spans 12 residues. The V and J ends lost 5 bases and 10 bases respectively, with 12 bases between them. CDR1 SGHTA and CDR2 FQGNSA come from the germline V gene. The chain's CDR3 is CASSPRGREQFF. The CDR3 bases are TGTGCCAGCAGCCCCAGGGGTCGCGAGCAGTTCTTC.

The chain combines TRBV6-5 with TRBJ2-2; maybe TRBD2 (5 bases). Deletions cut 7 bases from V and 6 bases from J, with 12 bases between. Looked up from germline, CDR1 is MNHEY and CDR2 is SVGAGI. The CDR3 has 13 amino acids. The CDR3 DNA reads TGTGCCAGCACCGGGGTTCGATCCGGGGAGCTGTTTTTT. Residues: CASTGVRSGELFF.

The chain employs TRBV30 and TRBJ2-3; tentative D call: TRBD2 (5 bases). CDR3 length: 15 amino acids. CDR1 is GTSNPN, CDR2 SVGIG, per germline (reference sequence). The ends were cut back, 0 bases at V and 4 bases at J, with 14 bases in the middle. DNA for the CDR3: TGTGCCTGGAGTGTACTGGGAGCGCAGTCAGATACGCAGTATTTT. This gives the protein CAWSVLGAQSDTQYF.

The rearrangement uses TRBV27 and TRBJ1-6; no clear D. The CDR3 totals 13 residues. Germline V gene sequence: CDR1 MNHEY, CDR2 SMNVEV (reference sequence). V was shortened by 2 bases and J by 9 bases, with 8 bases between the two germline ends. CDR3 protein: CASSLGGVSPLHF. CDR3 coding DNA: TGTGCCAGCAGTTTAGGAGGTGTTTCACCCCTCCACTTT.

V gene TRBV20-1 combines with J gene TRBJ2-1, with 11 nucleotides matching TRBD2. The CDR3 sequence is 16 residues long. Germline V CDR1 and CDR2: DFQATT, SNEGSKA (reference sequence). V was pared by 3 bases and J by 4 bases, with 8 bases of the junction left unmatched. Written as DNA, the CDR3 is TGCAGTGCTAGTAGCGGGGGGGCCTTATTTTACAATGAGCAGTTCTTC. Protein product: CSASSGGALFYNEQFF.

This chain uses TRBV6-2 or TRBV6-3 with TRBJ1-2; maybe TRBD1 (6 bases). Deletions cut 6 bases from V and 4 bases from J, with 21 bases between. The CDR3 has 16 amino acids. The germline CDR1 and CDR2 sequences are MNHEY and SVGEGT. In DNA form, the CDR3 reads TGTGCCAGCAGCGATGGCAGGGCAGGGGAACCCTATGGCTACACCTTC. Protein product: CASSDGRAGEPYGYTF.

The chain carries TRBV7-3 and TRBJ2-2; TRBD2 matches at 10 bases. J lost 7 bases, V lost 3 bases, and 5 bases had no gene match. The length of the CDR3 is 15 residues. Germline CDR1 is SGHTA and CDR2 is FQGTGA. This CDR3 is CASSFSGGLNGELFF. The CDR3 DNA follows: TGTGCCAGCAGCTTTAGCGGGGGGCTGAACGGGGAGCTGTTTTTT.

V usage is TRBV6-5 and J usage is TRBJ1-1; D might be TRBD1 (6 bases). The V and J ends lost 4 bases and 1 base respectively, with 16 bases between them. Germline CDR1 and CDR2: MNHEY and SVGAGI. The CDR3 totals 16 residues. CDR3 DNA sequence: TGTGCCAGCAGTTTCAACAGGGAATTCACGAACACTGAAGCTTTCTTT. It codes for CASSFNREFTNTEAFF.

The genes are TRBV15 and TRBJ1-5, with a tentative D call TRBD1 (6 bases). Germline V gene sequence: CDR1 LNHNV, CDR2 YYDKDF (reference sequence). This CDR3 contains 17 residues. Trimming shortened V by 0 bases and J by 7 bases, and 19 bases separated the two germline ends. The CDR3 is CATSRDHNRAIRQPQHF. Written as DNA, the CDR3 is TGTGCCACCAGCAGAGACCACAACAGGGCAATTCGACAGCCCCAGCATTTT.

The CDR3 loop reads CASSPLRGLAGRNTGELFF. The CDR3, as DNA: TGTGCCAGCAGCCCCCTACGTGGACTAGCGGGCAGGAACACCGGGGAGCTGTTTTTT. The chain is built from TRBV14 and TRBJ2-2; 11 bases match TRBD2. Germline values: CDR1 SGHDN, CDR2 FVKESK. This CDR3 spans 19 amino acids. Trimming at V came to 4 bases and at J to 1 base, leaving 11 bases not matched to a gene.

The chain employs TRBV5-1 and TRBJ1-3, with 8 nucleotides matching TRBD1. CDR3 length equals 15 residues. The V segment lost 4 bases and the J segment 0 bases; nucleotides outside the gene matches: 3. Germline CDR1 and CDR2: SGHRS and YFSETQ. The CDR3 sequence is CASSHGQGSGNTIYF. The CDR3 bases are TGCGCCAGCAGCCACGGACAGGGCTCTGGAAACACCATATATTTT.

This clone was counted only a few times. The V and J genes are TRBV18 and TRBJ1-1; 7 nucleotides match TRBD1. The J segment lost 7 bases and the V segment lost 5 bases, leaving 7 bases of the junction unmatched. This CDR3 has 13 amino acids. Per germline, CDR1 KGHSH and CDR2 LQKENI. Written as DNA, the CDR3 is TGTGCCAGCTCAGAAGACAGGGTTGGTGAAGCTTTCTTT. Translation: CASSEDRVGEAFF.

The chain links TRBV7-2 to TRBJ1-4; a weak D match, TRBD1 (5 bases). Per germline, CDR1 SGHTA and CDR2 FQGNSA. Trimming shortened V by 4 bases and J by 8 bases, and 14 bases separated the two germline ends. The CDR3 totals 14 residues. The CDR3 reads CASSSGTRGEKLFF. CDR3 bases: TGTGCCAGCAGCTCCGGGACTAGAGGGGAAAAACTGTTTTTT. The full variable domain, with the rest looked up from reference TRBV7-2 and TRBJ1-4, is GAGVSQSPSNKVTEKGKDVELRCDPISGHTALYWYRQSLGQGLEFLIYFQGNSAPDKSGLPSDRFSAERTGGSVSTLTIQRTQQEDSAVYLCASSSGTRGEKLFFGSGTQLSVL.

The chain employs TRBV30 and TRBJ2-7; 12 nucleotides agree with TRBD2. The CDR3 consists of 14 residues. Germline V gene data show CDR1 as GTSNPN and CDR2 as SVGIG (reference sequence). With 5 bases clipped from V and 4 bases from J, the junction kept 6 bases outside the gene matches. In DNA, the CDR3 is TGTGCCTGGGGACTAGCGGGGAAGATTTACGAGCAGTACTTC. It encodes CAWGLAGKIYEQYF.

CDR3 residues: CASSSSGGEGPQHF. The CDR3 nucleotides are TGTGCCAGCAGCTCCAGCGGCGGTGAGGGGCCCCAGCATTTT. The chain couples TRBV7-3 to TRBJ1-5; unclear D gene. The germline V gene encodes CDR1 SGHTA and CDR2 FQGTGA. The CDR3 has 14 amino acids. Trimming removed 4 bases at V and 9 bases at J, with 16 bases between. Variable domain in full (rest from reference TRBV7-3 and TRBJ1-5): GAGVSQTPSNKVTEKGKYVELRCDPISGHTALYWYRQSLGQGPEFLIYFQGTGAADDSGLPNDRFFAVRPEGSVSTLKIQRTERGDSAVYLCASSSSGGEGPQHFGDGTRLSIL.

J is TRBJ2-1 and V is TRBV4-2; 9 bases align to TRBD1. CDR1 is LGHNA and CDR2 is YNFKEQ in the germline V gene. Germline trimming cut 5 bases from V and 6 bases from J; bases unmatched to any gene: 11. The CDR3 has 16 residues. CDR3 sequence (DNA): TGTGCCAGCAGCTTTTTTCCGGGACAGGGAGTCAATGAGCAGTTCTTC. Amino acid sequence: CASSFFPGQGVNEQFF.

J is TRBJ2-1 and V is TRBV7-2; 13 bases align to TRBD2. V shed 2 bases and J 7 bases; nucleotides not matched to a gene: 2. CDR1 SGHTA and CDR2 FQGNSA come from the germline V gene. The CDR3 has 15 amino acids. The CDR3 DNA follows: TGTGCCAGCAGCTTAACTAGCGGGGGGGCAAATGAGCAGTTCTTC. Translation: CASSLTSGGANEQFF.

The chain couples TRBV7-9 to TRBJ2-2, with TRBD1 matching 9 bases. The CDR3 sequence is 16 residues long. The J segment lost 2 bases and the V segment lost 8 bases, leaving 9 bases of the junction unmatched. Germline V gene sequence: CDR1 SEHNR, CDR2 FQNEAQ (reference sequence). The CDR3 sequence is CASRPTGQGNTGELFF. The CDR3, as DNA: TGTGCCAGCCGACCCACGGGACAGGGAAACACCGGGGAGCTGTTTTTT.

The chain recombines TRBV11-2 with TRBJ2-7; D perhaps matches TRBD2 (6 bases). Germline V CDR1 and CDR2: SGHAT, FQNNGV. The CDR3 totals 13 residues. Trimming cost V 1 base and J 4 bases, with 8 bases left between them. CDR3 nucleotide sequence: TGTGCCAGCAGCTTAGCACGGGAGTACGAGCAGTACTTC. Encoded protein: CASSLAREYEQYF.

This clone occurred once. Written as DNA, the CDR3 is TGTGCCAGCAGCTTAGGACGGGGACAAGTAAAGTACTTC. Its protein is CASSLGRGQVKYF. This chain joins TRBV13 and TRBJ2-7; D is perhaps TRBD1 (6 bases). The CDR3 is 13 residues long. Germline values: CDR1 PRHDT, CDR2 FYEKMQ (reference sequence). Trimming cost V 0 bases and J 11 bases, with 14 bases left between them.

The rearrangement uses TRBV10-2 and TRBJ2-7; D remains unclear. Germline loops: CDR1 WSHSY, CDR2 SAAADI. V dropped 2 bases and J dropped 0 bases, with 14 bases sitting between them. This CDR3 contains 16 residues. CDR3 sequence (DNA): TGCGCCAGCAGTGAGCCGCACGGGTCTCACTCCTACGAGCAGTACTTC. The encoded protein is CASSEPHGSHSYEQYF.

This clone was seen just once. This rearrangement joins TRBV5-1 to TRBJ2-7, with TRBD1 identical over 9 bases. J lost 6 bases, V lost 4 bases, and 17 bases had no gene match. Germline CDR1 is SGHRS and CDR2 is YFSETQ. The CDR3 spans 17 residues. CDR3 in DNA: TGCGCCAGCAGCCCTGGGACAGGGAAGGGGAAACTAGCCGAGCAGTACTTC. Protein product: CASSPGTGKGKLAEQYF. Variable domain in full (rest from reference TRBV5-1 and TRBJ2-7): KAGVTQTPRYLIKTRGQQVTLSCSPISGHRSVSWYQQTPGQGLQFLFEYFSETQRNKGNFPGRFSGRQFSNSRSEMNVSTLELGDSALYLCASSPGTGKGKLAEQYFGPGTRLTVT.

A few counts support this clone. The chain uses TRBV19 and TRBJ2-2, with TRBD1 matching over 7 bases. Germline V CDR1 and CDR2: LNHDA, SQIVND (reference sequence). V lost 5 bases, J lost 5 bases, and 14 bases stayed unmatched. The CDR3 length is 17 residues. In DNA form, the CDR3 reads TGTGCCAGTAGTCGAGATCCAACAGGGGCGTGGACCGGGGAGCTGTTTTTT. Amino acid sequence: CASSRDPTGAWTGELFF.

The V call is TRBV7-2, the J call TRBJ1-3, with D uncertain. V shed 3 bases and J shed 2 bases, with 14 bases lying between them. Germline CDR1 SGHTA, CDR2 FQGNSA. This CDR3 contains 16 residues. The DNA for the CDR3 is TGTGCCAGCAGCTTTGCGGTTCGGCGCGCTGGAAACACCATATATTTT. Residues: CASSFAVRRAGNTIYF.

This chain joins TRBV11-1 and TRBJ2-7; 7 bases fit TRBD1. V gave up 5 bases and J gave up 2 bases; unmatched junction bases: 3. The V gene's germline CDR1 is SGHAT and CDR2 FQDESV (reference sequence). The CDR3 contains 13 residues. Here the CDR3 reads CASSPDRAYEQYF. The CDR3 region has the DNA TGTGCCAGCAGCCCCGACAGGGCCTACGAGCAGTACTTC.

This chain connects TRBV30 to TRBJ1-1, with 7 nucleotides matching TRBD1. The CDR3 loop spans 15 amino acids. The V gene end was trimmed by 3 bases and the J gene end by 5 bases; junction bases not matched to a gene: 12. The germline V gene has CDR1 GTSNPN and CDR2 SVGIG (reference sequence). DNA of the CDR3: TGTGCCTGGAGGAAACGCCAGGGGGTCGGGACTGAAGCTTTCTTT. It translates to CAWRKRQGVGTEAFF. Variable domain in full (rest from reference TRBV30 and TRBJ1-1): SQTIHQWPATLVQPVGSPLSLECTVEGTSNPNLYWYRQAAGRGLQLLFYSVGIGQISSEVPQNLSASRPQDRQFILSSKKLLLSDSGFYLCAWRKRQGVGTEAFFGQGTRLTVV.

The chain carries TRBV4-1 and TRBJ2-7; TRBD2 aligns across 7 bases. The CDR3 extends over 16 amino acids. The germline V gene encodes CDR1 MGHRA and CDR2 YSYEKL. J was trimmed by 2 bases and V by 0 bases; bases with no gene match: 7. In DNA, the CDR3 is TGCGCCAGCAGCCAAGAAGCGAGCGGGAACCCCTACGAGCAGTACTTC. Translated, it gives CASSQEASGNPYEQYF.